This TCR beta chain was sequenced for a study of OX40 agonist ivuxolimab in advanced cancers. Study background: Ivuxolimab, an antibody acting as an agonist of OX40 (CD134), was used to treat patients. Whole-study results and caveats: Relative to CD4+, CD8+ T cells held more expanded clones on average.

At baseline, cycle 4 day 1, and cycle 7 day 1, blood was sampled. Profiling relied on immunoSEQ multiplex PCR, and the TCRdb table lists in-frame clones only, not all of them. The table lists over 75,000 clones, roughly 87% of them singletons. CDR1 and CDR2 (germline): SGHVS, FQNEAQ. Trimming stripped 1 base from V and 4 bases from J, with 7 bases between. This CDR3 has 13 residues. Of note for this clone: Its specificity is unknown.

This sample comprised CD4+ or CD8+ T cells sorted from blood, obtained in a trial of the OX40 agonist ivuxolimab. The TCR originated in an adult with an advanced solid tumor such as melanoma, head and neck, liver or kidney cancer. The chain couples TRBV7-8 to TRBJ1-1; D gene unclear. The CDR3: CASSLEEGTEAFF. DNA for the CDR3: TGTGCCAGCAGCTTAGAAGAGGGCACTGAAGCTTTCTTT.